This entry describes one TCR beta chain. Original analysis: Amplification from reference gene primers served as the basis for estimated nucleated cell counts. Here immunoSEQ multiplex PCR was the method, and the copy in TCRdb shows in-frame clones only, minus some. V and J calls and clone size are given by that table; D and trimming were obtained from the DNA. Of fewer than 350,000 clones listed, approximately 87% are singletons. Patients of the Seattle cohort, enrolled during active infection, were followed longitudinally. The CDR3 sequence is 18 residues long. V lost 6 bases and J lost 6, with 28 bases in between. CDR1 is MGHRA and CDR2 is YSYEKL in the germline V gene. The data derive from a study of blood T cell repertoires in COVID-19. Study-wide context: Sites across the United States, Italy and Spain contributed samples from acute and convalescent COVID-19. From T cells, B-cell-depleted T cells, or PBMCs came the material, which was cDNA or gDNA.

This chain uses TRBV4-1 with TRBJ2-3; maybe TRBD2 (6 bases). The sequenced material came from peripheral blood. The sequence came from a woman in her thirties with COVID-19, enrolled during active disease. In nucleotides, the CDR3 is TGCGCCAGCAGTTTTAAACCCGCCCTCCCCCGGGGGATGGATACGCAGTATTTT. Its protein product is CASSFKPALPRGMDTQYF.